These 16 T cell receptor beta chains originate from one sample sequenced in a study of cytomegalovirus exposure and HLA in healthy donors. 13 Jbeta primers and 60 Vbeta primers were used for the PCR. Sequenced by immunoSEQ multiplex PCR; TCRdb stores in-frame clones only, minus some. The sample consists of some 130,000 clones, roughly 84% of them appearing once. What was sequenced was PBMCs. Receptors were obtained from a girl aged 2-10 years in good health and CMV-seronegative.

The chain joins TRBV25-1 to TRBJ2-7, with TRBD1 matching over 11 bases. V dropped 4 bases and J dropped 4; count of bases not matched to a gene: 9. Germline assignment: CDR1 MGHDK and CDR2 SYGVNS. The CDR3 totals 16 residues. The CDR3 is CASSVPTDRGLYEQYF. CDR3 nucleotide sequence: TGTGCCAGCAGTGTCCCTACGGACAGGGGGCTTTACGAGCAGTACTTC.

The CDR3 coding sequence is TGTGCCAGCAGCTTAGCTGGCGGGAGGGCCTCCAATGAGCAGTTCTTC. Translating it yields CASSLAGGRASNEQFF. The chain employs TRBV7-9 and TRBJ2-1, with 9 bases that match TRBD2. The ends lost 0 bases at V and 6 bases at J; junction bases unmatched: 6. The CDR3 extends over 16 amino acids. Germline CDR1 SEHNR, CDR2 FQNEAQ (reference sequence).

This chain joins TRBV30 and TRBJ2-7; a weak D match, TRBD2 (6 bases). Germline values: CDR1 GTSNPN, CDR2 SVGIG (reference sequence). The ends were cut back, 0 bases at V and 2 bases at J, with 11 bases in the middle. This CDR3 is 14 amino acids long. The CDR3 loop reads CAWSVGRGTYEQYF. CDR3 DNA sequence: TGTGCCTGGAGTGTAGGGCGCGGGACCTACGAGCAGTACTTC.

This chain connects TRBV5-1 to TRBJ1-4; D is unclear. This CDR3 comprises 15 residues. Trimming cost V 0 bases and J 5 bases, with 11 bases left between them. Germline V lookup: CDR1 SGHRS, CDR2 YFSETQ. The CDR3, as DNA: TGCGCCAGCAGCTTGGGAGTCGCGGAGAATGAAAAACTGTTTTTT. This translates into CASSLGVAENEKLFF.

The J gene is TRBJ2-3, the V gene TRBV11-2; D might be TRBD1 (5 bases). The CDR3 spans 15 residues. Deletions cut 5 bases from V and 0 bases from J, with 12 bases between. From germline, CDR1 is SGHAT and CDR2 FQNNGV. CDR3 in amino acids: CASSITGPSTDTQYF. The CDR3 DNA follows: TGTGCCAGCAGCATCACAGGACCCAGCACAGATACGCAGTATTTT. The full variable domain, rest sourced from reference TRBV11-2 and TRBJ2-3, is EAGVAQSPRYKIIEKRQSVAFWCNPISGHATLYWYQQILGQGPKLLIQFQNNGVVDDSQLPKDRFSAERLKGVDSTLKIQPAKLEDSAVYLCASSITGPSTDTQYFGPGTRLTVL.

The rearrangement links TRBV6-5 to TRBJ2-7, with 9 bases fitting TRBD1. CDR3 length equals 15 residues. Germline trimming cut 6 bases from V and 5 bases from J; bases unmatched to any gene: 11. Germline loops: CDR1 MNHEY, CDR2 SVGAGI. CDR3 in DNA: TGTGCCAGCAGCCAATCCCGGGACAGGGTCAACGAGCAGTACTTC. Amino acids: CASSQSRDRVNEQYF.

The gene calls are TRBV7-2 and TRBJ2-7; possible D gene TRBD2, 6 bases. The V end lost 1 base, the J end lost 2 bases, and 9 bases lay between the germline ends. This CDR3 spans 14 amino acids. The V gene's germline CDR1 is SGHTA and CDR2 FQGNSA. The CDR3 reads CASSLGGGTYEQYF. In DNA, the CDR3 is TGTGCCAGCAGCTTAGGGGGCGGGACCTACGAGCAGTACTTC.

V usage is TRBV19 and J usage is TRBJ2-2, with D maybe TRBD1 (6 bases). The CDR3 is 15 residues long. With 3 bases removed from V and 2 bases from J, the gap between germline ends came to 10 bases. Germline CDR1 and CDR2: LNHDA and SQIVND (reference sequence). The CDR3 spells CASSISDSNTGELFF. Written as DNA, the CDR3 is TGTGCCAGTAGTATTTCGGACAGCAACACCGGGGAGCTGTTTTTT. The whole variable domain, filled in from reference TRBV19 and TRBJ2-2, reads DGGITQSPKYLFRKEGQNVTLSCEQNLNHDAMYWYRQDPGQGLRLIYYSQIVNDFQKGDIAEGYSVSREKKESFPLTVTSAQKNPTAFYLCASSISDSNTGELFFGEGSRLTVL.

The chain is built from TRBV6-1 and TRBJ1-2, with 7 nucleotides matching TRBD1. The CDR3 has 14 amino acids. The ends lost 6 bases at V and 2 bases at J; junction bases unmatched: 6. Germline CDR1 and CDR2: MNHNS and SASEGT. The CDR3 protein is CASRITGANYGYTF. As DNA, the CDR3 is TGTGCCAGCAGAATTACAGGGGCCAACTATGGCTACACCTTC.

This chain links TRBV29-1 with TRBJ2-7, with 10 bases that match TRBD2. The germline V gene encodes CDR1 SQVTM and CDR2 ANQGSEA. V was pared by 1 base and J by 0 bases, with 6 bases of the junction left unmatched. The CDR3 loop spans 16 amino acids. The CDR3 DNA sequence: TGCAGCGTTGAAGGAGAGTCTAGCGGGAGCTCCTACGAGCAGTACTTC. This codes for CSVEGESSGSSYEQYF.

This sequence joins TRBV15 and TRBJ2-2; 7 bases fit TRBD1. The J segment lost 3 bases and the V segment lost 6 bases, leaving 7 bases of the junction unmatched. The CDR3 consists of 15 residues. Germline CDR1 and CDR2: LNHNV and YYDKDF (reference sequence). CDR3 residues: CATRTRDSDTGELFF. The CDR3 DNA is TGTGCCACCAGGACCCGGGACAGTGACACCGGGGAGCTGTTTTTT. Supplemented by reference TRBV15 and TRBJ2-2, the full variable domain reads DAMVIQNPRYQVTQFGKPVTLSCSQTLNHNVMYWYQQKSSQAPKLLFHYYDKDFNNEADTPDNFQSRRPNTSFCFLDIRSPGLGDTAMYLCATRTRDSDTGELFFGEGSRLTVL.

The chain recombines TRBV5-1 with TRBJ1-5; the D gene is possibly TRBD1 (6 bases). Germline V gene lookup returns CDR1 SGHRS and CDR2 YFSETQ. V lost 4 bases and J 7 bases, leaving 12 bases between the germline ends. This CDR3 is 13 amino acids long. For the CDR3, the DNA is TGCGCCAGCAGCGAACAGGGATTCCAGCCCCAGCATTTT. It yields the protein CASSEQGFQPQHF.

The V and J genes are TRBV4-3 and TRBJ1-2, with 8 bases matching TRBD1. This CDR3 is built from 15 residues. The trim removed 0 bases at V and 6 bases at J, leaving 6 bases unmatched. Germline loops: CDR1 LGHNA, CDR2 YSLEER. The CDR3 DNA reads TGCGCCAGCAGCCAAGATTTGTCCAGGGGGCATGGCTACACCTTC. It specifies CASSQDLSRGHGYTF.

V gene TRBV18 combines with J gene TRBJ2-1, with 7 nucleotides matching TRBD1. Germline V CDR1 and CDR2: KGHSH, LQKENI. This CDR3 has 14 residues. The junction had 3 bases not matched to a gene; V was cut back by 0 bases and J by 7 bases. The DNA of the CDR3 is TGTGCCAGCTCACCACCGACAGGGCTTAATGAGCAGTTCTTC. Amino acid sequence: CASSPPTGLNEQFF. Full variable domain (outside the CDR3, taken from reference TRBV18 and TRBJ2-1): NAGVMQNPRHLVRRRGQEARLRCSPMKGHSHVYWYRQLPEEGLKFMVYLQKENIIDESGMPKERFSAEFPKEGPSILRIQQVVRGDSAAYFCASSPPTGLNEQFFGPGTRLTVL.

This chain joins TRBV18 and TRBJ2-3, with 10 bases fitting TRBD1. The CDR3 length is 17 residues. CDR1 is KGHSH, CDR2 LQKENI, per germline. After removal of 6 bases from V and 2 bases from J, the junction contained 11 bases not matched to a gene. Here the CDR3 reads CASSWDSGTGDTDTQYF. The CDR3 DNA is TGTGCCAGCTCCTGGGATTCCGGGACAGGGGACACAGATACGCAGTATTTT.

J is TRBJ1-1 and V is TRBV27; 7 bases match TRBD1. The V and J ends lost 2 bases and 7 bases, in that order; junction bases with no gene match: 13. Germline values: CDR1 MNHEY, CDR2 SMNVEV (reference sequence). This CDR3 has 16 amino acids. This CDR3 reads CASSLIPRGVGGEAFF. CDR3 coding DNA: TGTGCCAGCAGTTTAATACCCAGGGGGGTAGGTGGTGAAGCTTTCTTT.